This TCR beta chain was captured in a study of blood T cell repertoires in COVID-19. Study-level information: T cells, B-cell-depleted T cells, or PBMCs provided the cDNA or gDNA that served as material.

V gave up 4 bases and J gave up 0 bases, with 9 bases separating them. Germline V gene lookup returns CDR1 MNHEY and CDR2 SMNVEV (reference sequence). The CDR3 has 14 residues. Original processing notes: It was from reference gene primer amplification that nucleated cell counts were estimated. Clones were read by immunoSEQ multiplex PCR, and TCRdb kept only the in-frame ones, dropping some. The DNA gave D and trimming, while V, J and clone size come from that table. The sample lists 300,000 to 400,000 clones, around 88% occurring once. Enrolment of Seattle patients took place during active infection, and they were followed longitudinally.

The clonotype was recovered from a woman aged 25 to 39 with COVID-19, enrolled during active disease. The chain carries TRBV27 and TRBJ1-2, with D unresolved. Source material: peripheral blood. Written as DNA, the CDR3 is TGTGCCAGCAGTTCCCTGACTTCTAACTATGGCTACACCTTC. Its protein product is CASSSLTSNYGYTF.